The 17 T cell receptor beta chains below come from one sample, sequenced in a study of T-cell memory formation after mild COVID-19. MiXCR, applied by TCRdb to the 5' RACE reads, yields one record per CDR3 protein. The repertoire holds fewer than 550,000 distinct CDR3 sequences, with 20% as singletons. Sequencing input: PBMCs or a T cell subset sorted from them (not recorded which). The source is an adult woman who had mild COVID-19 (a few samples of this study predate the infection). Cell type and time point are not known.

The V and J genes are TRBV29-1 and TRBJ2-2; no clear D gene. Germline CDR1 and CDR2: SQVTM and ANQGSEA. The CDR3 has 13 amino acids. Trimming took off 6 bases at V and 0 bases at J, with 8 bases between the two ends. DNA for the CDR3: TGCAGCGTGCAGACTGCGAACACCGGGGAGCTGTTTTTT. It encodes CSVQTANTGELFF.

A few counts support this clonotype. The gene calls are TRBV19 and TRBJ2-1, with D perhaps matching TRBD2 (6 bases). Trimming stripped 3 bases from V and 10 bases from J, with 16 bases between. CDR3 length: 14 amino acids. From germline, CDR1 is LNHDA and CDR2 SQIVND (reference sequence). CDR3: CASSIGSGAGEQFF. As DNA, the CDR3 is TGTGCCAGTAGTATTGGTAGCGGAGCTGGGGAGCAGTTCTTC.

The V and J genes are TRBV7-6 and TRBJ2-1, with 8 bases matching TRBD2. V shed 3 bases and J 9 bases; nucleotides not matched to a gene: 7. The germline V gene encodes CDR1 SGHVS and CDR2 FNYEAQ. This CDR3 comprises 14 residues. The CDR3 sequence: CASSFPGGNTEQFF. For the CDR3, the DNA is TGTGCCAGCAGCTTTCCGGGAGGGAATACTGAGCAGTTCTTC.

The chain carries TRBV15 and TRBJ1-4, with unresolved D. Germline V CDR1 and CDR2: LNHNV, YYDKDF (reference sequence). The V and J ends lost 6 bases and 4 bases respectively, with 6 bases between them. The CDR3 covers 12 residues. CDR3 loop: CATSGSNEKLFF. The CDR3 bases are TGTGCCACCAGTGGAAGTAATGAAAAACTGTTTTTT.

This clonotype was seen a few times. The chain carries TRBV6-5 and TRBJ1-1, with TRBD1 matching 9 bases. The V segment lost 7 bases and the J segment 3 bases; nucleotides outside the gene matches: 21. The CDR3 spans 19 residues. Per germline, CDR1 MNHEY and CDR2 SVGAGI. This CDR3 reads CASIRGSVTGGRADTEAFF. CDR3 sequence (DNA): TGTGCCAGCATTAGAGGTTCCGTGACAGGGGGGCGCGCGGACACTGAAGCTTTCTTT.

The rearrangement links TRBV2 to TRBJ2-7; 7 positions match TRBD2. J lost 0 bases, V lost 4 bases, and 3 bases had no gene match. Germline-derived CDR1 and CDR2 are SNHLY and FYNNEI. The CDR3 runs 14 residues. CDR3 coding DNA: TGTGCCAGCAGTGGGACTAGAGGCTCCTACGAGCAGTACTTC. This sequence encodes CASSGTRGSYEQYF. The whole variable domain, remainder taken from reference TRBV2 and TRBJ2-7, is EPEVTQTPSHQVTQMGQEVILRCVPISNHLYFYWYRQILGQKVEFLVSFYNNEISEKSEIFDDQFSVERPDGSNFTLKIRSTKLEDSAMYFCASSGTRGSYEQYFGPGTRLTVT.

V and J are TRBV7-2 and TRBJ1-2; D is possibly TRBD1 (5 bases). The CDR3 runs 16 residues. The ends were cut back, 1 base at V and 4 bases at J, with 16 bases in the middle. CDR1 is SGHTA, CDR2 FQGNSA, per germline. The CDR3 reads CASSLDRSAVGYGYTF. DNA of the CDR3: TGTGCCAGCAGCTTAGACAGGTCCGCTGTGGGCTATGGCTACACCTTC. Together with reference TRBV7-2 and TRBJ1-2, the CDR3 gives the full variable domain: GAGVSQSPSNKVTEKGKDVELRCDPISGHTALYWYRQSLGQGLEFLIYFQGNSAPDKSGLPSDRFSAERTGGSVSTLTIQRTQQEDSAVYLCASSLDRSAVGYGYTFGSGTRLTVV.

This chain joins TRBV12-3 or TRBV12-4 and TRBJ1-2; D not resolved. The V end lost 3 bases, the J end lost 5 bases, and 19 bases lay between the germline ends. This CDR3 has 16 residues. The CDR3 coding sequence is TGTGCCAGCAGTTTCAAGCCTTGGGAGTCCCTTTATGGCTACACCTTC. Protein: CASSFKPWESLYGYTF.

This chain connects TRBV24-1 to TRBJ2-2; D is unclear. Deletions cut 1 base from V and 1 base from J, with 12 bases between. From germline, CDR1 is KGHDR and CDR2 SFDVKD. The CDR3 consists of 17 residues. This chain's CDR3 is CATSDLSTAQNTGELFF. The CDR3 DNA sequence: TGTGCCACCAGTGATTTAAGCACGGCCCAGAACACCGGGGAGCTGTTTTTT.

This clonotype has more than one count but fewer than ten. The CDR3 spells CATSDQGVQPQHF. The DNA of the CDR3 is TGTGCCACCAGTGATCAGGGGGTTCAGCCCCAGCATTTT. The chain carries TRBV24-1 and TRBJ1-5; 7 bases agree with TRBD1. Germline values: CDR1 KGHDR, CDR2 SFDVKD. The CDR3 consists of 13 residues. After removal of 3 bases from V and 6 bases from J, the junction contained 1 base not matched to a gene.

The genes are TRBV18 and TRBJ2-7, with D perhaps TRBD2 (5 bases). V lost 3 bases and J lost 2, with 8 bases in between. The CDR3 covers 13 residues. Germline CDR1 is KGHSH and CDR2 is LQKENI. The CDR3 loop reads CASSPLGAYEQYF. CDR3 nucleotide sequence: TGTGCCAGCTCACCCCTGGGAGCCTACGAGCAGTACTTC. Combining the CDR3 with reference TRBV18 and TRBJ2-7 gives the whole variable domain NAGVMQNPRHLVRRRGQEARLRCSPMKGHSHVYWYRQLPEEGLKFMVYLQKENIIDESGMPKERFSAEFPKEGPSILRIQQVVRGDSAAYFCASSPLGAYEQYFGPGTRLTVT.

This clonotype was picked up a small number of times. The chain uses TRBV5-1 and TRBJ2-1; perhaps TRBD2 as D (5 bases). CDR1 is SGHRS and CDR2 is YFSETQ in the germline V gene. The CDR3 covers 16 residues. V was shortened by 0 bases and J by 3 bases, with 13 bases between the two germline ends. The CDR3 DNA reads TGCGCCAGCAGCTTGGTCCTAGCTGAGATCTACAATGAGCAGTTCTTC. It specifies CASSLVLAEIYNEQFF. The variable domain in full, with the rest retrieved from reference TRBV5-1 and TRBJ2-1, is KAGVTQTPRYLIKTRGQQVTLSCSPISGHRSVSWYQQTPGQGLQFLFEYFSETQRNKGNFPGRFSGRQFSNSRSEMNVSTLELGDSALYLCASSLVLAEIYNEQFFGPGTRLTVL.

The chain joins TRBV15 to TRBJ2-7, with D possibly matching TRBD1 (6 bases). Germline values: CDR1 LNHNV, CDR2 YYDKDF (reference sequence). V was trimmed by 0 bases and J by 3 bases, leaving 18 bases between them. The CDR3 length is 17 residues. CDR3 nucleotides: TGTGCCACCAGCAGAGATCGATACAGGGACGGAGTCTACGAGCAGTACTTC. This encodes CATSRDRYRDGVYEQYF.

This clonotype has more than one count but fewer than ten. The rearrangement joins TRBV24-1 to TRBJ2-7; D gene ambiguous. V was trimmed by 3 bases and J by 0 bases, leaving 11 bases between them. The CDR3 is made up of 15 amino acids. Per germline, CDR1 KGHDR and CDR2 SFDVKD. DNA for the CDR3: TGTGCCACCAGTGATCCGCGACATAGCTCCTACGAGCAGTACTTC. The encoded protein is CATSDPRHSSYEQYF.

The rearrangement joins TRBV6-5 to TRBJ2-1; weak D call: TRBD1 (7 bases). The germline V gene has CDR1 MNHEY and CDR2 SVGAGI. V gave up 0 bases and J gave up 2 bases, with 26 bases separating them. The CDR3 loop spans 21 amino acids. The CDR3 DNA is TGTGCCAGCAGTTACTCCCTGGGAAGGAGGGGGCGGCTTTCCGCCTACAATGAGCAGTTCTTC. It codes for CASSYSLGRRGRLSAYNEQFF.

The chain is built from TRBV20-1 and TRBJ2-1; maybe TRBD2 (6 bases). Trimming shortened V by 4 bases and J by 2 bases, and 12 bases separated the two germline ends. CDR1 is DFQATT, CDR2 SNEGSKA, per germline (reference sequence). The CDR3 spans 14 residues. The CDR3 coding sequence is TGCAGTGCTAAGGGCGGCGGGGCCTACAATGAGCAGTTCTTC. Translating gives CSAKGGGAYNEQFF.

This clonotype was counted between two and nine times. V and J are TRBV11-2 and TRBJ1-2; 9 nucleotides align to TRBD1. The V and J ends lost 5 bases and 8 bases, in that order; junction bases with no gene match: 12. Germline V lookup: CDR1 SGHAT, CDR2 FQNNGV. This CDR3 contains 15 residues. The CDR3 DNA reads as TGTGCCAGCAGCCCGAGAGCTACAGGGGGCGGCGGCTACACCTTC. It codes for CASSPRATGGGGYTF.